This T cell receptor (beta chain) came from a study of cytomegalovirus exposure and HLA in healthy donors. The donors were members of the validation cohort, which comprised 90 to 150 subjects and was separate from the first cohort of around 700 subjects. Overall study findings and caveats: According to a later analysis, TCR clusters from the first cohort tended to co-occur in the approximately 120 validation repertoires. Specificity of a few CMV-associated chains for CMV antigens was verified in vitro.

This table comes from immunoSEQ multiplex PCR, and its TCRdb copy is limited to in-frame clones, with some not included. The table has 110,000 to 150,000 clones, roughly 89% seen once. Germline-derived CDR1 and CDR2 are GTSNPN and SVGIG (reference sequence). This CDR3 has 14 residues. V gave up 0 bases and J gave up 10 bases, with 13 bases separating them. About this clone itself: Antigen: not known.

Material for sequencing was PBMCs. The rearrangement links TRBV30 to TRBJ1-6; perhaps TRBD1 as D (6 bases). The source of this sequence is a woman aged 18-29 years in good health and CMV-seropositive. This CDR3 reads CAWSVQGLSSPLHF. Here the CDR3 DNA reads TGTGCCTGGAGTGTACAGGGCCTGTCCTCACCCCTCCACTTT. Together with reference TRBV30 and TRBJ1-6, the CDR3 gives the full variable domain: SQTIHQWPATLVQPVGSPLSLECTVEGTSNPNLYWYRQAAGRGLQLLFYSVGIGQISSEVPQNLSASRPQDRQFILSSKKLLLSDSGFYLCAWSVQGLSSPLHFGNGTRLTVT.